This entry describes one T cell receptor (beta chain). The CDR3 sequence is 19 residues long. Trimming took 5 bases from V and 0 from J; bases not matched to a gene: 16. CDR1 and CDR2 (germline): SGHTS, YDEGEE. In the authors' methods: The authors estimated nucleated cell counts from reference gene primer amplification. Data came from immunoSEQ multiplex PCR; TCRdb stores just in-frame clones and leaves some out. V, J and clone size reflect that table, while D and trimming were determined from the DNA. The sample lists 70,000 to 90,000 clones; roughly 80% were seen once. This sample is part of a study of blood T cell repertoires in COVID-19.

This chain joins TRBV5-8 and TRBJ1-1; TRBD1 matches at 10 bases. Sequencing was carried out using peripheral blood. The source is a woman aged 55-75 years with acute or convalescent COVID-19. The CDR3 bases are TGTGCCAGCAGGCACATCCCCGGGACAGGGGAGGGTATGAACACTGAAGCTTTCTTT. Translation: CASRHIPGTGEGMNTEAFF.